Sequencing of this T cell receptor beta chain was carried out in a study of breast tumors, draining lymph nodes, adjacent tissues. Study outcomes and limitations: Luminal-like breast cancer showed significantly higher tumor–nontumor repertoire similarity than basal-like. Data only fit, rather than demonstrated, lymph node origin of most tumor T cells.

This clonotype came up many times. Antigen unknown. Each CDR3 protein is one row after TCRdb ran MiXCR on the multiplex PCR reads. The sample records about 180,000 distinct CDR3 sequences, roughly a third being singletons. The lymph nodes were axillary draining lymph nodes from breast cancer patients. The TCR comes from a female donor with breast cancer. Some clones in this sample may be carry-over from other donors' samples. Specimen: axillary lymph node tissue.

The CDR3 sequence: CASSQSPATYEQYF. CDR3 in DNA: TGCGCCAGCAGCCAATCACCAGCAACCTACGAGCAGTACTTC. The V and J genes are TRBV4-1 and TRBJ2-7; D uncertain. V was pared by 2 bases and J by 2 bases, with 10 bases between. CDR1 MGHRA and CDR2 YSYEKL come from the germline V gene. This CDR3 contains 14 residues.